Shown below are 27 T cell receptor beta chains from a single sample sequenced in a study of response to subunit inactivated influenza vaccine (dated by TCRdb to 2017 to 2018). The library was obtained by RT-PCR. TCRdb records Illumina HiSeq 2500 as the sequencer. TCRdb applied fastp at Q25 and MiXCR to the public reads, then kept only in-frame beta chains. Entries are consolidated by CDR3 protein sequence, retaining the most common genes and DNA. Counted in this sample were about 800,000 distinct CDR3 sequences; approximately 22% of them appeared once. Of the sample, roughly 10% falls within the top ten clones. The input for sequencing was PBMCs from blood, taken 4 to 6 days after vaccination. The origin of the receptors is a man in his fifties who received an inactivated influenza vaccine. Donor details come from another sample of the same person, matched by shared clones.

This clonotype was seen more than once but under ten times. The chain uses TRBV12-3 or TRBV12-4 and TRBJ1-1, with a weak D call TRBD1 (5 bases). The CDR3 has 12 residues. V lost 3 bases and J 7 bases, leaving 9 bases between the germline ends. CDR3 coding DNA: TGTGCCAGCAGTTTTCGGGGGTTTGAAGCTTTCTTT. Protein product: CASSFRGFEAFF.

In its sample, this clonotype was seen a few times. The rearrangement uses TRBV11-2 and TRBJ2-5; TRBD1 agrees at 7 bases. Germline V gene lookup returns CDR1 SGHAT and CDR2 FQNNGV. This CDR3 region has 15 residues. V shed 5 bases, J shed 5 bases, and the junction held 11 bases outside the gene matches. The DNA of the CDR3 is TGTGCCAGCAGCACCCGACAGGGTGGTGGGGAGACCCAGTACTTC. This sequence encodes CASSTRQGGGETQYF.

The rearrangement links TRBV29-1 to TRBJ2-7; 10 bases are a match to TRBD2. Trimming took 7 bases from V and 4 from J; bases not matched to a gene: 4. The CDR3 contains 12 residues. The germline gives CDR1 SQVTM, CDR2 ANQGSEA. The CDR3 reads CSALAGVYEQYF. CDR3 DNA sequence: TGCAGCGCCCTAGCGGGAGTTTACGAGCAGTACTTC.

The table lists this clonotype with many counts. V and J are TRBV7-6 and TRBJ1-1; D unresolved. Germline-derived CDR1 and CDR2 are SGHVS and FNYEAQ. The CDR3 is 15 amino acids. The V gene lost 7 bases and the J gene lost 1 base, with 16 bases spanning the gap. This CDR3 reads CASTTFGVENTEAFF. CDR3 nucleotides: TGTGCCAGCACCACCTTTGGCGTCGAGAACACTGAAGCTTTCTTT.

The chain is built from TRBV5-1 and TRBJ1-1; TRBD1 is a possible D gene (6 bases). CDR1 is SGHRS and CDR2 is YFSETQ in the germline V gene. The CDR3 has 13 residues. Trimming cost V 2 bases and J 5 bases, with 10 bases left between them. CDR3 amino acids: CASSFEQGTEAFF. CDR3 DNA: TGCGCCAGCAGCTTCGAACAGGGAACTGAAGCTTTCTTT.

This clonotype was detected a few times. The gene calls are TRBV7-9 and TRBJ2-3; unclear D gene. The CDR3 extends over 13 amino acids. Germline-derived CDR1 and CDR2 are SEHNR and FQNEAQ (reference sequence). V was clipped by 6 bases and J by 1 base, with 8 bases between them. The CDR3 coding sequence is TGTGCCAGCAGTCAAGACGGCACAGATACGCAGTATTTT. Amino acid sequence: CASSQDGTDTQYF.

This clonotype came up a few times. The chain carries TRBV20-1 and TRBJ2-4; 8 bases map to TRBD1. Germline V CDR1 and CDR2: DFQATT, SNEGSKA (reference sequence). There are 14 residues in the CDR3. Unmatched junction bases numbered 3, after V lost 4 bases and J lost 1 base. This CDR3 reads CSAITGGAKNIQYF. The CDR3 bases are TGCAGTGCTATCACAGGGGGTGCCAAAAACATTCAGTACTTC.

This clonotype was recorded a few times. The CDR3 DNA reads TGTGCCAGCGGGGGGGGAGGATCATCCTACGAGCAGTACTTC. Its protein is CASGGGGSSYEQYF. The chain recombines TRBV2 with TRBJ2-7, with 7 bases aligning to TRBD2. With V trimmed by 8 bases and J by 1 base, 8 bases remained unmatched. CDR1 and CDR2 from the germline V gene are SNHLY and FYNNEI. CDR3 length equals 14 residues.

V and J are TRBV11-1 and TRBJ2-1, with D perhaps matching TRBD1 (5 bases). The germline CDR1 and CDR2 sequences are SGHAT and FQDESV (reference sequence). This CDR3 spans 15 amino acids. V was shortened by 5 bases and J by 3 bases, with 14 bases between the two germline ends. This CDR3 reads CASSIDDGHYNEQFF. For the CDR3, the DNA is TGTGCCAGCAGCATTGACGACGGACACTACAATGAGCAGTTCTTC.

The sample holds a few counts of this clonotype. V and J are TRBV6-5 and TRBJ1-1; D unresolved. The V and J ends lost 10 bases and 3 bases respectively, with 6 bases between them. The CDR3 is made up of 10 amino acids. The germline V gene encodes CDR1 MNHEY and CDR2 SVGAGI. The CDR3 coding sequence is TGTGCCACCGTGCACACTGAAGCTTTCTTT. It is translated as CATVHTEAFF.

V is TRBV7-2 and J is TRBJ2-5, with D perhaps TRBD1 or TRBD2 (5 bases each). The germline CDR1 and CDR2 sequences are SGHTA and FQGNSA. The CDR3 has 15 amino acids. V was cut by 5 bases and J by 7 bases, with 20 bases left in between. The CDR3 coding sequence is TGTGCCAGCAGCCCTCGGACCGGGACGGAAAGGACCCAGTACTTC. Translating gives CASSPRTGTERTQYF.

This clonotype has at least ten counts. V is TRBV7-2 and J is TRBJ2-5; D not resolved. V lost 7 bases and J 1 base, leaving 13 bases between the germline ends. The CDR3 contains 14 residues. Germline CDR1 and CDR2: SGHTA and FQGNSA. CDR3 sequence reads: CASTPGHVQETQYF. The DNA of the CDR3 is TGTGCCAGCACCCCCGGGCATGTCCAAGAGACCCAGTACTTC.

This rearrangement joins TRBV6-1 to TRBJ2-5; no clear D gene. Trimming cost V 1 base and J 3 bases, with 12 bases left between them. The CDR3 is 15 residues long. Germline values: CDR1 MNHNS, CDR2 SASEGT. In DNA form, the CDR3 reads TGTGCCAGCAGTGAAGTATTGACACCAGAAGAGACCCAGTACTTC. Translating gives CASSEVLTPEETQYF.

This clonotype was counted between two and nine times. V gene TRBV29-1 combines with J gene TRBJ1-1, with 8 bases matching TRBD1. The CDR3 consists of 13 residues. Germline V gene sequence: CDR1 SQVTM, CDR2 ANQGSEA. V trimming: 3 bases; J trimming: 1 base; junction bases outside the gene matches: 1. The CDR3 coding sequence is TGCAGCGTTGACCAGGGGGCGAACACTGAAGCTTTCTTT. Protein product: CSVDQGANTEAFF.

This sequence joins TRBV5-1 and TRBJ2-3, with TRBD1 matching 7 bases. V was clipped by 4 bases and J by 0 bases; unmatched bases: 5. This CDR3 has 15 amino acids. Per germline, CDR1 SGHRS and CDR2 YFSETQ. The CDR3 spells CASSGGQHSTDTQYF. CDR3 DNA: TGCGCCAGCAGCGGGGGACAGCATAGCACAGATACGCAGTATTTT.

This chain connects TRBV5-4 to TRBJ2-3, with a tentative D call TRBD2 (6 bases). The CDR3 contains 15 residues. Trimming shortened V by 1 base and J by 4 bases, and 13 bases separated the two germline ends. Germline V CDR1 and CDR2: SGHNT, YYREEE (reference sequence). CDR3 protein: CASSLRRGKPDTQYF. The CDR3 nucleotides read TGTGCCAGCAGCTTGCGTCGGGGGAAGCCAGATACGCAGTATTTT.

The chain is built from TRBV11-1 and TRBJ2-1, with no clear D. CDR1 and CDR2 from the germline V gene are SGHAT and FQDESV (reference sequence). Trimming took off 5 bases at V and 13 bases at J, with 24 bases between the two ends. This CDR3 is built from 15 residues. The CDR3 region is CASSTQPQVISDQFF. CDR3 nucleotides: TGTGCCAGCAGCACACAACCCCAGGTCATTAGTGACCAGTTCTTC.

CDR3 coding DNA: TGCAGTGCTAAACCTCGGAAGCTTAGCACAGATACGCAGTATTTT. Translating gives CSAKPRKLSTDTQYF. The rearrangement joins TRBV20-1 to TRBJ2-3; D is uncertain. Germline V gene sequence: CDR1 DFQATT, CDR2 SNEGSKA (reference sequence). The CDR3 totals 15 residues. V was pared by 4 bases and J by 0 bases, with 14 bases between.

The chain employs TRBV27 and TRBJ2-3, with D maybe TRBD2 (7 bases). CDR1 is MNHEY, CDR2 SMNVEV, per germline (reference sequence). There are 14 residues in the CDR3. The V and J ends lost 7 bases and 4 bases respectively, with 15 bases between them. CDR3 loop: CASTRGGAADTQYF. The CDR3 DNA reads as TGTGCCAGCACTCGTGGGGGGGCCGCAGATACGCAGTATTTT.

This sequence joins TRBV12-3 or TRBV12-4 and TRBJ2-1; 9 nucleotides align to TRBD1. CDR3 length equals 14 residues. V dropped 5 bases and J dropped 8; count of bases not matched to a gene: 7. The CDR3 is CASSGTGTIYEQFF. In nucleotides, the CDR3 is TGTGCCAGCAGTGGGACAGGGACCATCTATGAGCAGTTCTTC.

This clonotype was picked up a small number of times. The rearrangement uses TRBV3-1 and TRBJ2-7; D is unclear. The CDR3 runs 13 residues. V lost 3 bases to trimming and J lost 2 bases, with 8 bases between them. Germline lookup yields CDR1 LGHDT and CDR2 YNNKEL (reference sequence). Here the CDR3 DNA reads TGTGCCAGCAGCCAGTGGGGAACCTACGAGCAGTACTTC. This gives the protein CASSQWGTYEQYF.

V usage is TRBV14 and J usage is TRBJ1-1, with D perhaps matching TRBD1 (5 bases). The CDR3 covers 14 residues. CDR1 is SGHDN, CDR2 FVKESK, per germline. V was trimmed by 1 base and J by 5 bases, leaving 11 bases between them. For the CDR3, the DNA is TGTGCCAGCAGCCAAGTGGCAGGGAAAACTGAAGCTTTCTTT. Amino acid sequence: CASSQVAGKTEAFF.

This clonotype was observed a handful of times. The genes are TRBV28 and TRBJ2-1, with unresolved D. The V gene's germline CDR1 is MDHEN and CDR2 SYDVKM. Trimming took off 5 bases at V and 6 bases at J, with 17 bases between the two ends. The CDR3 extends over 15 amino acids. The CDR3 is CASSLTYPPGNEQFF. The DNA of the CDR3 is TGTGCCAGCAGTCTCACATATCCACCGGGCAATGAGCAGTTCTTC.

This clonotype was observed a handful of times. This chain joins TRBV9 and TRBJ2-7; D not resolved. The V and J ends lost 4 bases and 0 bases respectively, with 14 bases between them. Germline values: CDR1 SGDLS, CDR2 YYNGEE. The CDR3 is 15 residues long. The CDR3 sequence is CASSTEPHSSYEQYF. Written as DNA, the CDR3 is TGTGCCAGCAGCACGGAGCCCCACAGCTCCTACGAGCAGTACTTC.

The chain couples TRBV4-3 to TRBJ2-1, with no clear D. The CDR3 sequence is 16 residues long. The germline V gene has CDR1 LGHNA and CDR2 YSLEER. The V gene lost 0 bases and the J gene lost 2 bases, with 11 bases spanning the gap. The CDR3 sequence is CASSQERAAPYNEQFF. CDR3 in DNA: TGCGCCAGCAGCCAAGAACGGGCAGCTCCCTACAATGAGCAGTTCTTC.

V usage is TRBV12-3 or TRBV12-4 and J usage is TRBJ1-1, with 10 bases matching TRBD1. The CDR3 is 17 amino acids. The V segment lost 8 bases and the J segment 0 bases; nucleotides outside the gene matches: 12. The CDR3 is CASLPRGQGFMNTEAFF. The CDR3 DNA sequence: TGTGCCAGCTTACCTAGGGGACAGGGGTTCATGAACACTGAAGCTTTCTTT.

This clonotype appeared a few times. This chain connects TRBV18 to TRBJ2-7, with a tentative D call TRBD1 (6 bases). CDR1 and CDR2 (germline): KGHSH, LQKENI. The CDR3 is 13 residues long. V lost 2 bases and J 6 bases, leaving 11 bases between the germline ends. This chain's CDR3 is CASSPLSGAEQYF. CDR3 DNA sequence: TGTGCCAGCTCACCATTATCAGGGGCCGAGCAGTACTTC.